A selection of T cell receptor beta chains follows, all from one sample in a study of blood T cell repertoires in COVID-19. Produced via immunoSEQ multiplex PCR; TCRdb's table is partial and in-frame only. Among 50,000 to 65,000 clones, roughly 92% were seen once, and the ten largest hold 5% to 7%. Source material: peripheral blood. These receptors were collected from a human donor in a cohort sampled during active COVID-19. Each CDR3 is given with its conserved first and last residue. Fields, in order: V gene, D gene, J gene, clone size, CDR3 protein, CDR3 DNA. A D gene is named only where the DNA matches it firmly. Clone size is not always given. Where it is, it says once, few, many or a class for expanded clones.

v_call: TRBV5-1
d_call: NA
j_call: TRBJ1-5
clone_size: few
cdr3_aa: CASSLVGGLSQPQHF
cdr3_nt: TGCGCCAGCAGCTTGGTTGGGGGACTCTCGCAGCCCCAGCATTTT

v_call: TRBV9
d_call: NA
j_call: TRBJ1-4
clone_size: NA
cdr3_aa: CASSVTQAPGELFF
cdr3_nt: TGTGCCAGCAGCGTAACACAGGCCCCTGGGGAACTGTTTTTT

v_call: TRBV5-4
d_call: TRBD2
j_call: TRBJ2-3
clone_size: NA
cdr3_aa: CASSFGTSGGDLSTDTQYF
cdr3_nt: TGTGCCAGCAGCTTCGGGACTAGCGGGGGGGACTTAAGCACAGATACGCAGTATTTT

v_call: TRBV3-1/TRBV3-2
d_call: TRBD2
j_call: TRBJ2-7
clone_size: once
cdr3_aa: CASSQRGTYEQYF
cdr3_nt: TGTGCCAGCAGCCAGCGGGGGACCTACGAGCAGTACTTC

v_call: TRBV4-2
d_call: NA
j_call: TRBJ2-1
clone_size: NA
cdr3_aa: CASSQEEASAYNEQFF
cdr3_nt: TGTGCCAGCAGCCAAGAGGAAGCGAGCGCCTACAATGAGCAGTTCTTC

v_call: TRBV6-4
d_call: TRBD1
j_call: TRBJ2-2
clone_size: NA
cdr3_aa: CASGRLPGQGLSGELFF
cdr3_nt: TGTGCCAGCGGAAGACTACCGGGACAGGGTTTGTCCGGGGAGCTGTTTTTT

v_call: TRBV18
d_call: TRBD1
j_call: TRBJ2-7
clone_size: once
cdr3_aa: CASSTGQGASYEQYF
cdr3_nt: TGTGCCAGCTCAACTGGACAGGGGGCATCCTACGAGCAGTACTTC

v_call: TRBV20-1
d_call: NA
j_call: TRBJ1-2
clone_size: NA
cdr3_aa: CSAPARVGYTF
cdr3_nt: TGCAGTGCCCCGGCCAGGGTTGGCTACACCTTC

v_call: TRBV12-3/TRBV12-4
d_call: NA
j_call: TRBJ1-2
clone_size: NA
cdr3_aa: CASSFLSEYGYTF
cdr3_nt: TGTGCCAGCAGTTTCCTGTCGGAGTATGGCTACACCTTC

v_call: TRBV19
d_call: NA
j_call: TRBJ2-3
clone_size: NA
cdr3_aa: CASSFRPTLPTPLPTQYF
cdr3_nt: TGTGCCAGTAGTTTCCGTCCTACCTTGCCGACACCCCTCCCTACGCAGTATTTT

v_call: TRBV5-1
d_call: TRBD1
j_call: TRBJ2-1
clone_size: NA
cdr3_aa: CASSLDREGGEQFF
cdr3_nt: TGCGCCAGCAGCCTAGACAGGGAAGGTGGTGAGCAGTTCTTC

v_call: TRBV5-1
d_call: NA
j_call: TRBJ2-3
clone_size: NA
cdr3_aa: CASRPSDWTDTQYF
cdr3_nt: TGCGCCAGCAGACCCTCAGACTGGACAGATACGCAGTATTTT

v_call: TRBV18
d_call: NA
j_call: TRBJ2-2
clone_size: NA
cdr3_aa: CASSSRVNGELFF
cdr3_nt: TGTGCCAGCTCATCCAGGGTAAACGGGGAGCTGTTTTTT

v_call: TRBV5-4
d_call: TRBD2
j_call: TRBJ2-5
clone_size: NA
cdr3_aa: CASNSHTSGTETQYF
cdr3_nt: TGTGCCAGCAACTCACACACTAGCGGTACAGAGACCCAGTACTTC

v_call: TRBV4-3
d_call: TRBD1
j_call: TRBJ2-5
clone_size: NA
cdr3_aa: CASSQETGPETQYF
cdr3_nt: TGCGCCAGCAGCCAAGAGACAGGGCCAGAGACCCAGTACTTC

v_call: TRBV29-1
d_call: NA
j_call: TRBJ1-1
clone_size: NA
cdr3_aa: CSVAPGGAGEAFF
cdr3_nt: TGCAGCGTGGCCCCGGGGGGGGCCGGGGAAGCTTTCTTT

v_call: TRBV28
d_call: NA
j_call: TRBJ1-6
clone_size: NA
cdr3_aa: CASSFSSSRTPLHF
cdr3_nt: TGTGCCAGCAGTTTTAGTTCTTCGCGTACACCCCTCCACTTT

v_call: TRBV5-6
d_call: NA
j_call: TRBJ2-3
clone_size: NA
cdr3_aa: CASSLDSGYTTDTQYF
cdr3_nt: TGTGCCAGCAGCTTGGACTCAGGATATACCACAGATACGCAGTATTTT

v_call: TRBV27
d_call: NA
j_call: TRBJ1-6
clone_size: few
cdr3_aa: CASSFLPFPSSYNSPLHF
cdr3_nt: TGTGCCAGCAGTTTTCTCCCCTTCCCCAGCTCCTATAATTCACCCCTCCACTTT

v_call: TRBV13
d_call: TRBD2
j_call: TRBJ2-3
clone_size: NA
cdr3_aa: CASSLGGRAADTQYF
cdr3_nt: TGTGCCAGCAGCTTGGGCGGGAGGGCCGCAGATACGCAGTATTTT

v_call: TRBV12-5
d_call: NA
j_call: TRBJ2-3
clone_size: NA
cdr3_aa: CASGSDSPDTQYF
cdr3_nt: TGTGCTAGTGGTTCGGACAGTCCAGATACGCAGTATTTT

v_call: TRBV4-1
d_call: NA
j_call: TRBJ2-1
clone_size: once
cdr3_aa: CASSQRDFLGNEQFF
cdr3_nt: TGCGCCAGCAGCCAACGGGACTTCCTAGGGAATGAGCAGTTCTTC